This TCR beta chain was retrieved from a study of PD-L1 blockade in urothelial cancer. Study-wide context: Per blood sample, T cells had a median of about 130,000.

A remark on this clone: What it binds is unknown.

J gave up 0 bases and V 2 bases, and 4 bases lay outside the gene matches. The germline gives CDR1 SGHNT, CDR2 YYREEE (reference sequence). CDR3 length: 17 residues. Profiling relied on immunoSEQ multiplex PCR, and the TCRdb table lists in-frame clones only, not all of them. Here the sample spans 50,000 or so clones, 70% to 90% being singletons. As for time point: pretreatment peripheral blood. The study's findings and limits: At 3 weeks on treatment, tumor-associated clones expanded more with durable benefit.

This chain joins TRBV5-4 and TRBJ2-6, with 8 bases matching TRBD1. The TCR originated in a man aged 55 to 69 with urothelial cancer. Material: PBMCs, obtained around atezolizumab (anti-PD-L1) treatment. Here the CDR3 reads CASSFGTGSSGANVLTF. CDR3 sequence (DNA): TGTGCCAGCAGCTTCGGGACAGGCAGCTCTGGGGCCAACGTCCTGACTTTC.